Below, one TCR beta chain is given with its context. The specificity of this receptor is unknown. Per-base quality was not reported, and no clone a single base away is much larger than it. This sample is drawn from a study of blood T cell repertoires in COVID-19 (dated by TCRdb to the early 2020s). Background on the whole study: Samples from collaborators originated in the United States, Italy and Spain and spanned both the acute and convalescent phases of COVID-19. The material from the prospective study consisted of cDNA or gDNA derived from T cells, B-cell-depleted T cells, or PBMCs. The dataset comprised deeply sampled blood TCRbeta repertoires from subjects exposed to, actively infected with, or recovered from COVID-19. The repertoires were released in a freely available public database intended as a resource for research on the immune response to SARS-CoV-2. Samples came from the ongoing ImmuneRACE study (first 160 participants) plus 1,254 subjects from 6 global collaborators. The sample metadata nearly always contained a de-identified subject ID, COVID-19 status, age in years and sex. Where available, HLA class I and class II types were obtained from metadata supplied by the sample provider rather than from assay-based typing. Points the paper makes about the study in general: The quantity of clinical and demographic metadata differed by source and by participant and was supplied without curation.

TCRbeta CDR3 regions were amplified from genomic DNA by means of the immunoSEQ Assay, a bias-controlled multiplex PCR. On the study's bioinformatics: Within the assay, amplification of reference gene primers was used to estimate how many nucleated cells each sample contained. To quantify the absolute abundance of each unique TCRbeta CDR3 rearrangement, sequence reads were collapsed and filtered. For each sample, productive Simpson clonality was calculated as the square root of Simpson's diversity index across productive rearrangements. TCRdb retrieved this table from immuneACCESS and kept in-frame rearrangements only. Not all clones are present; in checked studies, unresolved V genes account for under half, and no reason is known for the remainder. The D gene and trimming were derived from the DNA, and the V and J assignments and clone size from that table. In all, the sample holds about 92,000 clones, and 55% to 80% of those were seen once. Clones ranked in the top ten supply 20% to 25% of the sample.

Measured from the cysteine to the phenylalanine, the CDR3 is 15 residues long. Just CDR3 DNA is preserved here, 45 bases in frame from base 1. Here V drops 0 bases and J drops 0 bases, and the junction holds 2 bases not matched to any gene. Via the germline V gene, CDR1 is KGHSH and CDR2 LQKENI. Whole blood was collected in K2EDTA tubes by collaborating institutions according to the institutions' own protocols. Collaborator samples were shipped for TCRbeta analysis as frozen whole blood, isolated PBMCs, or DNA extracted from either sample type. The rearranged segments are TRBV18 and TRBJ2-7, with 7 central nucleotides matching TRBD1. The specimen sequenced was peripheral blood. The receptor was isolated from a woman aged 55-75 years in a cohort sampled during active or convalescent COVID-19. The sequenced DNA is TGTGCCAGCTCACCACCGACAGGGCGCTCCTACGAGCAGTACTTC. The encoded protein is CASSPPTGRSYEQYF.